This entry features one T cell receptor (beta chain) sequence. This sample is part of a study of glioma-infiltrating T cells after dendritic cell vaccination. Whole-study context: At biweekly intervals, patients got three intradermal dendritic cell vaccine injections.

Only patients with spare fresh-frozen tumor and over two years of follow-up were included. This CDR3 is built from 15 residues. The V gene end was trimmed by 5 bases and the J gene end by 3 bases; junction bases not matched to a gene: 7. CDR1 and CDR2 (germline): ENHRY, SYGVKD. Libraries were prepared by immunoSEQ multiplex PCR; TCRdb keeps only in-frame clonotypes and omits some of them. The data contain around 96,000 clones, 70% to 80% of them singletons. This chain uses TRBV10-3 with TRBJ1-5, with 7 nucleotides matching TRBD1. This specimen was blood, taken before dendritic cell vaccination. The receptor was derived from a human donor with glioblastoma. CDR3: CAISTGTVFNQPQHF. In nucleotides, the CDR3 is TGTGCCATCAGTACTGGGACAGTTTTCAATCAGCCCCAGCATTTT.